Shown below are 22 T cell receptor beta chains from a single sample sequenced in a study of blood T cell repertoires in COVID-19. Method: immunoSEQ multiplex PCR; TCRdb's copy keeps in-frame clones and lacks some. The table records approximately 99,000 clones, approximately 83% of them present only once. The sequencing input was peripheral blood. The receptors derive from a woman in her 70s with acute or convalescent COVID-19.

The J gene is TRBJ2-1, the V gene TRBV7-9, with D perhaps matching TRBD2 (7 bases). Trimming removed 3 bases at V and 3 bases at J, with 15 bases between. The CDR3 sequence is 16 residues long. Germline V gene sequence: CDR1 SEHNR, CDR2 FQNEAQ (reference sequence). CDR3 loop: CASSFTYGGRYNEQFF. CDR3 coding DNA: TGTGCCAGCAGCTTTACTTACGGGGGGCGCTACAATGAGCAGTTCTTC.

The gene calls are TRBV19 and TRBJ1-2; 7 bases align to TRBD1. Unmatched junction bases numbered 5, after V lost 6 bases and J lost 1 base. The CDR3 is 14 amino acids. The germline CDR1 and CDR2 sequences are LNHDA and SQIVND (reference sequence). The CDR3 loop is CASSGTANNYGYTF. In nucleotides, the CDR3 is TGTGCCAGTAGCGGGACAGCGAATAACTATGGCTACACCTTC.

The rearrangement joins TRBV11-2 to TRBJ2-3, with 12 bases aligning to TRBD2. Germline values: CDR1 SGHAT, CDR2 FQNNGV. Trimming took 3 bases from V and 5 from J; bases not matched to a gene: 6. This CDR3 has 16 residues. CDR3 region: CASSFGLAGGGDTQYF. The DNA for the CDR3 is TGTGCCAGCAGCTTTGGGCTAGCGGGGGGGGGAGATACGCAGTATTTT.

This chain links TRBV9 with TRBJ1-3; 9 bases fit TRBD1. Germline V gene lookup returns CDR1 SGDLS and CDR2 YYNGEE. This CDR3 is built from 16 residues. With V trimmed by 7 bases and J by 0 bases, 8 bases remained unmatched. The CDR3 DNA reads as TGTGCCAGCGGGACAGGGCCATTCCACTCTGGAAACACCATATATTTT. Its protein is CASGTGPFHSGNTIYF.

This clone was counted only a few times. The chain recombines TRBV6-6 with TRBJ1-3; no reliable D call. The CDR3 extends over 15 amino acids. Looked up from germline, CDR1 is MNHNY and CDR2 is SVGAGI (reference sequence). The ends were cut back, 7 bases at V and 0 bases at J, with 13 bases in the middle. In DNA form, the CDR3 reads TGTGCCAGCACCTACCCAACGGGCTCTGGAAACACCATATATTTT. Amino acids: CASTYPTGSGNTIYF.

The V and J genes are TRBV6-5 and TRBJ1-6, with D tentatively TRBD1 (5 bases). The V gene's germline CDR1 is MNHEY and CDR2 SVGAGI. The CDR3 loop spans 15 amino acids. The V gene lost 2 bases and the J gene lost 5 bases, with 10 bases spanning the gap. The CDR3 sequence is CASSYLTANNSPLHF. As DNA, the CDR3 is TGTGCCAGCAGTTACCTGACAGCAAATAATTCACCCCTCCACTTT.

This chain uses TRBV7-2 with TRBJ2-2; D not certain. Germline loops: CDR1 SGHTA, CDR2 FQGNSA. V was clipped by 2 bases and J by 1 base, with 5 bases between them. The CDR3 is 14 residues long. The CDR3 loop is CASSLSWNTGELFF. The CDR3 coding sequence is TGTGCCAGCAGCTTAAGCTGGAACACCGGGGAGCTGTTTTTT.

This clone has more than one count but fewer than ten. The chain recombines TRBV6-5 with TRBJ2-7; 8 positions agree with TRBD2. This CDR3 has 14 amino acids. Germline V gene sequence: CDR1 MNHEY, CDR2 SVGAGI. The V gene end was trimmed by 0 bases and the J gene end by 3 bases; junction bases not matched to a gene: 1. The CDR3 sequence: CASSYSAGGYEQYF. In nucleotides, the CDR3 is TGTGCCAGCAGTTACTCGGCGGGAGGCTACGAGCAGTACTTC.

The gene calls are TRBV28 and TRBJ2-3; TRBD2 is a possible D gene (5 bases). Trimming shortened V by 2 bases and J by 4 bases, and 10 bases separated the two germline ends. The CDR3 is 14 residues long. The germline V gene encodes CDR1 MDHEN and CDR2 SYDVKM. CDR3 DNA sequence: TGTGCCAGCAGTTTAGGAGGACGGCCAGATACGCAGTATTTT. The encoded protein is CASSLGGRPDTQYF.

The rearrangement links TRBV3-1 (or the pseudogene TRBV3-2) to TRBJ1-2, with TRBD1 identical over 7 bases. The CDR3 consists of 13 residues. With V trimmed by 5 bases and J by 5 bases, 5 bases remained unmatched. Germline V gene sequence: CDR1 LGHDT, CDR2 YNNKEL (reference sequence). The CDR3 loop is CASSKGARYGYTF. In DNA, the CDR3 is TGTGCCAGCAGCAAGGGGGCGCGGTATGGCTACACCTTC.

V and J are TRBV28 and TRBJ1-2; 7 positions agree with TRBD1. The CDR3 spans 15 residues. Germline values: CDR1 MDHEN, CDR2 SYDVKM. The V segment lost 2 bases and the J segment 6 bases; nucleotides outside the gene matches: 9. The CDR3 loop reads CASSLLVGQGDGYTF. In nucleotides, the CDR3 is TGTGCCAGCAGTTTACTGGTCGGGCAGGGGGATGGCTACACCTTC.

This chain links TRBV4-3 with TRBJ1-2, with TRBD1 matching over 7 bases. The CDR3 is 16 residues long. V trimming: 4 bases; J trimming: 7 bases; junction bases outside the gene matches: 15. Germline V gene sequence: CDR1 LGHNA, CDR2 YSLEER. CDR3: CASSPERGGLSLGYTF. The CDR3 nucleotides are TGCGCCAGCAGCCCGGAGAGAGGGGGCCTCTCCCTTGGCTACACCTTC.

The rearrangement joins TRBV3-1 (or the pseudogene TRBV3-2) to TRBJ1-1, with a possible D match to TRBD1 (5 bases). Germline V CDR1 and CDR2: LGHDT, YNNKEL (reference sequence). Trimming shortened V by 0 bases and J by 5 bases, and 13 bases separated the two germline ends. This CDR3 has 15 amino acids. CDR3 region: CASSQEGVSRTEAFF. As DNA, the CDR3 is TGTGCCAGCAGCCAAGAAGGGGTTTCGAGGACTGAAGCTTTCTTT.

The chain has TRBV4-1 and TRBJ1-6, with D unresolved. The CDR3 is made up of 19 amino acids. Trimming left V 0 bases short and J 0 bases short, with 15 bases between. Germline CDR1 reads MGHRA; CDR2 reads YSYEKL. CDR3 sequence reads: CASSQDPPRGSSYNSPLHF. The CDR3 DNA reads TGCGCCAGCAGCCAAGATCCCCCTCGGGGAAGCTCCTATAATTCACCCCTCCACTTT.

V and J are TRBV11-2 and TRBJ1-6; 7 bases agree with TRBD1. Germline values: CDR1 SGHAT, CDR2 FQNNGV. Trimming at V came to 5 bases and at J to 7 bases, leaving 5 bases not matched to a gene. This CDR3 spans 14 amino acids. Here the CDR3 reads CASSGQALNSPLHF. CDR3 nucleotide sequence: TGTGCCAGCAGCGGACAGGCGTTAAATTCACCCCTCCACTTT.

The chain carries TRBV27 and TRBJ1-4, with D hard to call. Germline values: CDR1 MNHEY, CDR2 SMNVEV (reference sequence). This CDR3 spans 16 amino acids. V shed 6 bases and J shed 6 bases, with 20 bases lying between them. CDR3 coding DNA: TGTGCCAGCAGCCTAAGCTCGGCTGAGGGTGATGAAAAACTGTTTTTT. Translated: CASSLSSAEGDEKLFF.

V is TRBV19 and J is TRBJ1-2; 7 bases are shared with TRBD1. This CDR3 is 15 amino acids long. J was trimmed by 4 bases and V by 7 bases; bases with no gene match: 12. CDR1 is LNHDA and CDR2 is SQIVND in the germline V gene (reference sequence). For the CDR3, the DNA is TGTGCCAGTACCTTTGAGGGGGCGCTAACCTATGGCTACACCTTC. Translation gives CASTFEGALTYGYTF.

CDR3 amino acids: CSASGQAEGNEKLFF. The DNA for the CDR3 is TGCAGTGCTAGTGGCCAGGCCGAGGGTAATGAAAAACTGTTTTTT. The rearrangement joins TRBV20-1 to TRBJ1-4; no firm D call. Germline CDR1 is DFQATT and CDR2 is SNEGSKA (reference sequence). This CDR3 spans 15 amino acids. Trimming shortened V by 3 bases and J by 4 bases, and 15 bases separated the two germline ends.

The J gene is TRBJ2-7, the V gene TRBV28; a weak D match, TRBD1 (5 bases). Germline V gene data show CDR1 as MDHEN and CDR2 as SYDVKM. This CDR3 has 12 residues. V was pared by 3 bases and J by 3 bases, with 6 bases between. The CDR3 nucleotides are TGTGCCAGCAGTTTGCAGGGCTACGAGCAGTACTTC. Residues: CASSLQGYEQYF.

The V and J genes are TRBV7-2 and TRBJ2-3; 8 positions match TRBD2. The CDR3 consists of 16 residues. Germline V lookup: CDR1 SGHTA, CDR2 FQGNSA. V was clipped by 6 bases and J by 6 bases; unmatched bases: 14. CDR3 DNA sequence: TGTGCCAGCAGTCTTCTAGGGCGGGGGGTAAAGGATACGCAGTATTTT. Protein sequence: CASSLLGRGVKDTQYF. The variable domain in full, completed from reference TRBV7-2 and TRBJ2-3, reads GAGVSQSPSNKVTEKGKDVELRCDPISGHTALYWYRQSLGQGLEFLIYFQGNSAPDKSGLPSDRFSAERTGGSVSTLTIQRTQQEDSAVYLCASSLLGRGVKDTQYFGPGTRLTVL.

This clone occurred a few times. This chain connects TRBV11-1 to TRBJ1-2, with unresolved D. This CDR3 contains 13 residues. The germline V gene has CDR1 SGHAT and CDR2 FQDESV (reference sequence). Trimming removed 6 bases from V and 4 bases from J, with 12 bases in between. CDR3 DNA: TGTGCCAGCAGACCCGCGGCAAGCTATGGCTACACCTTC. Translation: CASRPAASYGYTF.

The chain is built from TRBV15 and TRBJ2-5; D perhaps matches TRBD1 (7 bases). The ends were cut back, 1 base at V and 4 bases at J, with 10 bases in the middle. From germline, CDR1 is LNHNV and CDR2 YYDKDF (reference sequence). The CDR3 has 14 amino acids. The CDR3 protein is CATSRGQGGETQYF. CDR3 nucleotide sequence: TGTGCCACCAGCAGAGGACAGGGAGGAGAGACCCAGTACTTC.